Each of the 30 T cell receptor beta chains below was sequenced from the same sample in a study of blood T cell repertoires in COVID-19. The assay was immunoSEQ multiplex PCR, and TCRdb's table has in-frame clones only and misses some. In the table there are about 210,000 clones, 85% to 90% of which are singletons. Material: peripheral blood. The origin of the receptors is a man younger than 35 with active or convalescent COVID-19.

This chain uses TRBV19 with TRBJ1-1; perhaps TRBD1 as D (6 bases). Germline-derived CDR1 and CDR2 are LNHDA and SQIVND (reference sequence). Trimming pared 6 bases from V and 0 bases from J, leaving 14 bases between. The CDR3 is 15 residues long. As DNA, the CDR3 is TGTGCCAGTAGGGATCGGACAGACATGAACACTGAAGCTTTCTTT. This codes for CASRDRTDMNTEAFF.

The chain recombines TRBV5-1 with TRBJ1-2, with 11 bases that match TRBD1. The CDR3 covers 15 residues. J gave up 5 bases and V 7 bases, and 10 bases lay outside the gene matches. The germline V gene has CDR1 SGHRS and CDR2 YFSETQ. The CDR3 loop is CASDDDGTGGYGYTF. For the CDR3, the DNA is TGCGCCAGCGACGATGACGGGACAGGGGGGTATGGCTACACCTTC. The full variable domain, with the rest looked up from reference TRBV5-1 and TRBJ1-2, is KAGVTQTPRYLIKTRGQQVTLSCSPISGHRSVSWYQQTPGQGLQFLFEYFSETQRNKGNFPGRFSGRQFSNSRSEMNVSTLELGDSALYLCASDDDGTGGYGYTFGSGTRLTVV.

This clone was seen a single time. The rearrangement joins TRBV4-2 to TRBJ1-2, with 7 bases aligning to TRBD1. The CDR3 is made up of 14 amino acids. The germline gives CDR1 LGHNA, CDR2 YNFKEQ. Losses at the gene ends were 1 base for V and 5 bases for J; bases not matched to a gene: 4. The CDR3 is CASSQGRQGYGYTF. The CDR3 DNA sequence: TGTGCCAGCAGCCAAGGGAGACAGGGATATGGCTACACCTTC.

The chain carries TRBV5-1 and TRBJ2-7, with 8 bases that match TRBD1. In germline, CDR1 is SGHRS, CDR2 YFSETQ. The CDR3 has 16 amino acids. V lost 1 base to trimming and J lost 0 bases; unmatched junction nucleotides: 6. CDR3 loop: CASSLRGTGSSYEQYF. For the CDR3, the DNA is TGCGCCAGCAGCTTGCGTGGGACAGGTAGCTCCTACGAGCAGTACTTC.

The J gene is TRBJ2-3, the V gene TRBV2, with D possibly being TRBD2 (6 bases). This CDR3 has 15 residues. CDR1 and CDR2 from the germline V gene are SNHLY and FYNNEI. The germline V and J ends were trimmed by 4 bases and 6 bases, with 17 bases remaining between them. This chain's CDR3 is CASSVWRDSADTQYF. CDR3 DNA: TGTGCCAGCAGTGTTTGGCGGGATTCCGCGGATACGCAGTATTTT.

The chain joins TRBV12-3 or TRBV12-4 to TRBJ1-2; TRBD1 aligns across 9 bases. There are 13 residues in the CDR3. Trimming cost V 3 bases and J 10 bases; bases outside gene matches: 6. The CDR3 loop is CASSLPGTGYYTF. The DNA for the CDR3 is TGTGCCAGCAGTTTGCCCGGGACAGGGTACTACACCTTC.

The CDR3 sequence: CASSYSVRLVGLAGNEQFF. The CDR3 coding sequence is TGTGCCAGCAGTTACTCGGTACGTCTTGTAGGACTAGCGGGCAATGAGCAGTTCTTC. V usage is TRBV6-2 or TRBV6-3 and J usage is TRBJ2-1, with 11 bases that match TRBD2. The junction had 13 bases not matched to a gene; V was cut back by 0 bases and J by 6 bases. The CDR3 loop spans 19 amino acids. Germline V gene data show CDR1 as MNHEY and CDR2 as SVGEGT.

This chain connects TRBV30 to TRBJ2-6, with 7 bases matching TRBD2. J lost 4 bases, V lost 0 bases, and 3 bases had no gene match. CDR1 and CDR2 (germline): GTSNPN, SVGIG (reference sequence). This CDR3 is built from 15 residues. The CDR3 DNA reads TGTGCCTGGAGTGTGGGGGGGACGGGGGCCAACGTCCTGACTTTC. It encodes CAWSVGGTGANVLTF.

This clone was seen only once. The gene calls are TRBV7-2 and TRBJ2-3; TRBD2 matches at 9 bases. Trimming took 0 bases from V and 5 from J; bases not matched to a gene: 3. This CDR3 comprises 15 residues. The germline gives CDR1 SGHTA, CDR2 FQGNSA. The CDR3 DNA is TGTGCCAGCAGCTTAGCTAGCGGGGGACAAGATACGCAGTATTTT. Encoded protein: CASSLASGGQDTQYF.

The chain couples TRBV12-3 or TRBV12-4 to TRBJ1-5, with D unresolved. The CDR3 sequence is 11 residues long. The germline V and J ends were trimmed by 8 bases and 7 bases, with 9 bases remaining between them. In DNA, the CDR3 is TGTGCCAGCGGACTCATACAGCCCCAGCATTTT. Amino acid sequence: CASGLIQPQHF.

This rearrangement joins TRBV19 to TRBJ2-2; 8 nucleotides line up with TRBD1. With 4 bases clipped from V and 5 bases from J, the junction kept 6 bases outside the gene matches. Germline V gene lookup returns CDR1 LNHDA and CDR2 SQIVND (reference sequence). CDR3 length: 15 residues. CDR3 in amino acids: CASSTRQGLTGELFF. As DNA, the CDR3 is TGTGCCAGTAGTACTCGACAGGGGTTAACCGGGGAGCTGTTTTTT. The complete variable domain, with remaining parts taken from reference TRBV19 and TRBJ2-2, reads DGGITQSPKYLFRKEGQNVTLSCEQNLNHDAMYWYRQDPGQGLRLIYYSQIVNDFQKGDIAEGYSVSREKKESFPLTVTSAQKNPTAFYLCASSTRQGLTGELFFGEGSRLTVL.

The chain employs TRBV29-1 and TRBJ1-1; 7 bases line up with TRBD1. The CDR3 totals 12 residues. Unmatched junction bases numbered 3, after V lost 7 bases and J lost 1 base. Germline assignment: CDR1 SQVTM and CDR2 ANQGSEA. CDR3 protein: CSAGQENTEAFF. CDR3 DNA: TGCAGCGCCGGACAGGAGAACACTGAAGCTTTCTTT.

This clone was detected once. CDR3 loop: CATSGRPGQDSKNIQYF. The CDR3 coding sequence is TGTGCCACCAGTGGGCGGCCGGGACAGGACTCCAAAAACATTCAGTACTTC. The rearrangement links TRBV24-1 to TRBJ2-4; TRBD1 aligns across 8 bases. CDR3 length: 17 residues. Losses at the gene ends were 5 bases for V and 2 bases for J; bases not matched to a gene: 10. Per germline, CDR1 KGHDR and CDR2 SFDVKD.

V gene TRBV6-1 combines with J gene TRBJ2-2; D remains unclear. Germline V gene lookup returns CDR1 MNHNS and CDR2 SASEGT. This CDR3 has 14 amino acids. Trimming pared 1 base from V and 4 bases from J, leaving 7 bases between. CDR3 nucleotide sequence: TGTGCCAGCAGTGAAGGGCGGAGCACCGGGGAGCTGTTTTTT. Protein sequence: CASSEGRSTGELFF.

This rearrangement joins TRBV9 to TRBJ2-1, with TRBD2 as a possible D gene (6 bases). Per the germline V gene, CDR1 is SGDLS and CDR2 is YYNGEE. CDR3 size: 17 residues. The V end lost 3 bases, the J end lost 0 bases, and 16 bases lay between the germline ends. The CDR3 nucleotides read TGTGCCAGCAGCGCCGGAGGCGGGGTCAGCTCCTACAATGAGCAGTTCTTC. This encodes CASSAGGGVSSYNEQFF.

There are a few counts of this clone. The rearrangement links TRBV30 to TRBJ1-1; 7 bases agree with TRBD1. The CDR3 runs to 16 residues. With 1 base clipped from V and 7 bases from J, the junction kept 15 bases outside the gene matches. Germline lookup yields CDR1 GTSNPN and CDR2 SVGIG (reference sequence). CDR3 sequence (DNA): TGTGCCTGGAGTGCTCCCTTTTATGGGACAGAAGTTGAAGCTTTCTTT. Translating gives CAWSAPFYGTEVEAFF.

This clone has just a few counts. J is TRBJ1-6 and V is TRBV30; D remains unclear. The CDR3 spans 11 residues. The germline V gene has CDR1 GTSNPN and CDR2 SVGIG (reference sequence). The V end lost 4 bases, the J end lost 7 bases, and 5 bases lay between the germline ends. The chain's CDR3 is CAWMGNSPLHF. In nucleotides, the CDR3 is TGTGCCTGGATGGGCAATTCACCCCTCCACTTT.

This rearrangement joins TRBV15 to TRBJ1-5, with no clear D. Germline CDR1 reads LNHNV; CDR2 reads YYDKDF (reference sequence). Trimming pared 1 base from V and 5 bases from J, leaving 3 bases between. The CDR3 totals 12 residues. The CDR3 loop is CATSRAYQPQHF. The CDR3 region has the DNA TGTGCCACCAGCAGAGCATATCAGCCCCAGCATTTT.

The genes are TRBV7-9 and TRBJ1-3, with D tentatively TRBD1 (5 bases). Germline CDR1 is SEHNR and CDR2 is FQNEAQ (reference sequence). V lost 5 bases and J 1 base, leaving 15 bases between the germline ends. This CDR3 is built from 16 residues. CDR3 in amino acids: CASSPSGRGSGNTIYF. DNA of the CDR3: TGTGCCAGCAGCCCTTCCGGGAGGGGTTCTGGAAACACCATATATTTT.

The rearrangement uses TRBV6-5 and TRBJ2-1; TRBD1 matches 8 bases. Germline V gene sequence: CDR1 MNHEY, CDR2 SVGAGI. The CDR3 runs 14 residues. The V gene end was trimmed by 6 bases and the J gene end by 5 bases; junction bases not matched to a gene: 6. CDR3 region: CASRRQGFHNEQFF. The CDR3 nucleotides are TGTGCCAGCAGAAGACAGGGGTTCCACAATGAGCAGTTCTTC.

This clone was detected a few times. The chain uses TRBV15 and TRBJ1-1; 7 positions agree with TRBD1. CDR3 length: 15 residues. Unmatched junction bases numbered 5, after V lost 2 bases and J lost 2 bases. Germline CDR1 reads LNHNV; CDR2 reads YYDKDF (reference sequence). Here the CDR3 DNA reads TGTGCCACCAGCAGACCGACAGGGCAAAACACTGAAGCTTTCTTT. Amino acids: CATSRPTGQNTEAFF.

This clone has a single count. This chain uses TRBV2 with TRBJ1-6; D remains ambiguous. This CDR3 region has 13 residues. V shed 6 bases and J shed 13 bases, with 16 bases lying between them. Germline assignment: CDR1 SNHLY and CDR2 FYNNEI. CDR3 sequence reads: CASRPGRQLPLHF. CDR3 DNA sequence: TGTGCCAGCAGGCCCGGCAGACAACTGCCCCTCCACTTT. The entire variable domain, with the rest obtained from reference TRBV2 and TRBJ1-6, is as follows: EPEVTQTPSHQVTQMGQEVILRCVPISNHLYFYWYRQILGQKVEFLVSFYNNEISEKSEIFDDQFSVERPDGSNFTLKIRSTKLEDSAMYFCASRPGRQLPLHFGNGTRLTVT.

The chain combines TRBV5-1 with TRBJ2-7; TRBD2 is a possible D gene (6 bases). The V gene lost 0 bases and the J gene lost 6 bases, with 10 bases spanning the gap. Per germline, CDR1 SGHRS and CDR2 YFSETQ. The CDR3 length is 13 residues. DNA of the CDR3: TGCGCCAGCAGCTTGGCCCTGGGGGGCGAGCAGTACTTC. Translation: CASSLALGGEQYF.

DNA of the CDR3: TGTGCCAGCAGCTTAGGCTTAGCAGAGACCCAGTACTTC. Translated: CASSLGLAETQYF. The chain is built from TRBV7-2 and TRBJ2-5; D is unresolved. The CDR3 has 13 amino acids. The germline V gene encodes CDR1 SGHTA and CDR2 FQGNSA. Trimming took off 1 base at V and 4 bases at J, with 7 bases between the two ends.

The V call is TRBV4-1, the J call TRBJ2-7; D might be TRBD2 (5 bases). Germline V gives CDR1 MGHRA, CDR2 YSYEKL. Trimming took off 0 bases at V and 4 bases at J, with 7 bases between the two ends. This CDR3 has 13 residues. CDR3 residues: CASSQDRGYEQYF. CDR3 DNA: TGCGCCAGCAGCCAAGATCGGGGATACGAGCAGTACTTC.

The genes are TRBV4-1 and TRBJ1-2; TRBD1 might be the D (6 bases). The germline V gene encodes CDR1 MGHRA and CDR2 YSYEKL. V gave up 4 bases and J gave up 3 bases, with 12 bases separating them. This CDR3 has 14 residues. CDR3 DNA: TGCGCCAGCAGCCCAAATCAGGGGCACTATGGCTACACCTTC. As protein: CASSPNQGHYGYTF.

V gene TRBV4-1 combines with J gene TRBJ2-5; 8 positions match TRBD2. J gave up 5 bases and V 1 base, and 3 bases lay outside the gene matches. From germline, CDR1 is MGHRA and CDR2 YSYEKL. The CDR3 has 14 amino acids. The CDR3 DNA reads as TGCGCCAGCAGCCAAGGGACTAGCATGGAGACCCAGTACTTC. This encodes CASSQGTSMETQYF.

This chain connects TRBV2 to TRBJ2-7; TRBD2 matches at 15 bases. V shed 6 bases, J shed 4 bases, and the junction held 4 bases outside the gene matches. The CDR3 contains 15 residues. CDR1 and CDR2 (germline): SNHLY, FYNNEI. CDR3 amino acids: CASRGLAGGRYEQYF. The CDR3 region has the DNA TGTGCCAGCAGGGGACTAGCGGGGGGCCGGTACGAGCAGTACTTC.

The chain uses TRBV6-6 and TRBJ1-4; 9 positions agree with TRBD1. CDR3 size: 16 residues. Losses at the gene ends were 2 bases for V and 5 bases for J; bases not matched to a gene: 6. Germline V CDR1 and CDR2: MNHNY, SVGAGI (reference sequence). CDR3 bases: TGTGCCAGCAGTTACCGAAACAGGGGGCCCAATGAAAAACTGTTTTTT. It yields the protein CASSYRNRGPNEKLFF.

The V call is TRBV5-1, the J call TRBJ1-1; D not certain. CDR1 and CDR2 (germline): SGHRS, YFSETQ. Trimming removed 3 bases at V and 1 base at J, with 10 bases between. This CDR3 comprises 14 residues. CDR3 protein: CASSSREQNTEAFF. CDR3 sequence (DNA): TGCGCCAGCAGCTCCCGTGAGCAGAACACTGAAGCTTTCTTT.